This TCR beta chain was recovered during a study of T cell responses to AZD1222 COVID-19 vaccine (dated by TCRdb to 2020 to 2023). Study-level background: AZD1222 recipients whose second dose came at about 4 weeks and those whose second dose came at about 12 weeks were combined into one group, since spike-specific TCR depth and breadth did not differ between the two schedules. TCR sequencing was performed for 230 to 250 trial participants, of whom 200 to 210 were given two doses of AZD1222 and some 26 were given two doses of MenACWY control vaccine. Trial participants were enrolled by age into subgroups of 18-55, 56-69 and 70-plus years, and around 150, 28 and 57 TCR-sequenced participants, respectively, were included in these subgroups. General study outcomes and caveats: Nearly half of unique spike-specific TCRs reportedly recognized epitopes outside regions mutated in the B.1.351 and B.1.1.7 variants. In the small 56-69-year group, the increase in depth fell short of significance, most likely because of low power. A significant rise in spike-specific TCR breadth and depth was observed after two AZD1222 doses relative to day 0 and relative to MenACWY recipients. Conclusions about previously exposed vaccinees are limited because only a handful of AZD1222 recipients were SARS-CoV-2 seropositive at baseline. Because no day 14 peak-response samples were available, repertoires were characterized only after the peak T cell response. The whole spike protein was spanned by vaccine-associated CD4 TCRs, and dominant responses were seen in regions 160-218 and 743-854. Participants were mostly white British, with more females than males. The authors suggested clonal diversity may have been underestimated.

About this clone itself: This clone's antigen is unknown. Base qualities are not provided; no much larger clone lies one nucleotide away.

The intended sense of this specimen's time point label: baseline before first vaccination. The vaccinee samples were drawn from two UK trials, COV001 and COV002, one of which was a single-blind randomized controlled phase 2/3 trial testing AZD1222 (ChAdOx1 nCoV-19) in healthy adults. Trial participant PBMC samples were collected at day 0 and day 28 after the second dose for TCRbeta chain sequencing. CDR1 and CDR2 were assigned from the germline V gene (reference sequence) as LNHDA and SQIVND. Measured from the cysteine to the phenylalanine, the CDR3 is 17 residues long. Kept here is only the CDR3 DNA, which spans 51 bases and is read in frame from base 1. V loses 4 bases at its end and J loses 3 bases; junction bases beyond the gene matches: 14. The CDR3 regions of human TCRbeta chains were analyzed by immunosequencing. Per the source publication's procedure: TCRs in the repertoires were compared against a reference library of SARS-CoV-2-specific TCRs that had been generated with the MIRA antigen-specificity platform. Breadth meant the fraction of unique TCRs that were SARS-CoV-2-associated, whereas depth meant the fraction of total T cells that were SARS-CoV-2-associated. Using the MIRA data, each spike-specific TCR was mapped to the spike region that the TCR reacts to and placed in a CD4 or CD8 class. Log10-transformed breadth and depth values were compared by one-way ANOVA with Sidak's multiple comparisons tests. TCRdb took over this immuneACCESS table, retaining in-frame rearrangements with V and J assigned. Such tables are incomplete; in checked studies, under half of the missing clones stem from an unresolved V gene, and the remainder is unexplained. The V and J calls and clone size were taken over from that table, and D and trimming were inferred from the DNA. The sample yields 100,000 to 150,000 clones; roughly 90% were counted once. The ten largest clones represent approximately 1% of the sample.

The rearrangement joined TRBV19 to TRBJ2-7; 8 of the junction bases match TRBD2. The sample here was peripheral blood, taken on day 0 of AZD1222 vaccination. The clonotype originates from an adult in good health. The base sequence is TGTGCCAGTAGTAACCGACACGCCGGGAGCGGGAGCTACGAGCAGTACTTC. Translated, it reads CASSNRHAGSGSYEQYF.